The 13 T cell receptor beta chains presented below share a single source sample, sequenced in a study of shared clonotypes between healthy human individuals. Sequencing used immunoSEQ multiplex PCR; TCRdb keeps in-frame clones, though not all of them. Among roughly 1,000,000 clones, around 82% were seen once, and the ten largest hold 0.5% to 0.65%. The sequencing input was memory CD4+ T cells from PBMCs. The sample's subset: CD45RA-negative fraction. Receptor source: a young man in good health. Some clones in this sample may be carry-over from other donors' samples.

This chain connects TRBV7-9 to TRBJ1-4; D ambiguous. The CDR3 is made up of 14 amino acids. The V gene lost 5 bases and the J gene lost 7 bases, with 14 bases spanning the gap. The germline V gene has CDR1 SEHNR and CDR2 FQNEAQ (reference sequence). CDR3 sequence (DNA): TGTGCCAGCAGCCAAGGAGCAGGATTTGAAAAACTGTTTTTT. This encodes CASSQGAGFEKLFF.

The rearrangement joins TRBV7-9 to TRBJ2-3; D is uncertain. This CDR3 contains 14 residues. Per the germline V gene, CDR1 is SEHNR and CDR2 is FQNEAQ (reference sequence). Trimming pared 9 bases from V and 4 bases from J, leaving 17 bases between. CDR3 in amino acids: CARYRTLLPDTQYF. CDR3 bases: TGTGCCAGATATAGGACCCTCCTCCCAGATACGCAGTATTTT.

This clone has just a few counts. The rearrangement links TRBV5-1 to TRBJ1-1, with unresolved D. V dropped 6 bases and J dropped 1 base, with 10 bases sitting between them. From germline, CDR1 is SGHRS and CDR2 YFSETQ. The CDR3 is 13 residues long. The CDR3 coding sequence is TGCGCCAGCACCGAAAATCCGAACACTGAAGCTTTCTTT. This codes for CASTENPNTEAFF.

J is TRBJ1-5 and V is TRBV2; weak D call: TRBD1 (6 bases). Germline V gene lookup returns CDR1 SNHLY and CDR2 FYNNEI. V was clipped by 1 base and J by 6 bases, with 16 bases between them. The CDR3 sequence is 16 residues long. CDR3 sequence: CASSEEGVQGGQPQHF. The DNA of the CDR3 is TGTGCCAGCAGTGAAGAGGGGGTGCAGGGAGGTCAGCCCCAGCATTTT.

The rearrangement links TRBV5-1 to TRBJ2-1, with D tentatively TRBD2 (6 bases). Trimming removed 2 bases at V and 8 bases at J, with 23 bases between. The CDR3 is made up of 17 amino acids. CDR1 and CDR2 (germline): SGHRS, YFSETQ. The CDR3 sequence is CASSLAPGVSGQYEQFF. The CDR3 DNA is TGCGCCAGCAGCTTAGCCCCGGGAGTCTCAGGACAATATGAGCAGTTCTTC.

This chain joins TRBV19 and TRBJ1-1; D perhaps matches TRBD1 (6 bases). Germline V gene lookup returns CDR1 LNHDA and CDR2 SQIVND (reference sequence). Trimming stripped 8 bases from V and 0 bases from J, with 13 bases between. CDR3 length equals 14 residues. In DNA form, the CDR3 reads TGTGCCAGTCATAACCAGGGGTTGAACACTGAAGCTTTCTTT. Protein sequence: CASHNQGLNTEAFF.

The chain carries TRBV14 and TRBJ2-5; 7 nucleotides align to TRBD1. There are 17 residues in the CDR3. In germline, CDR1 is SGHDN, CDR2 FVKESK. V shed 4 bases, J shed 5 bases, and the junction held 16 bases outside the gene matches. This chain's CDR3 is CASSRRSLAGGWETQYF. CDR3 nucleotides: TGTGCCAGCAGCCGAAGATCTTTGGCAGGGGGTTGGGAGACCCAGTACTTC.

The rearrangement uses TRBV28 and TRBJ2-7; 12 bases fit TRBD2. The germline V gene encodes CDR1 MDHEN and CDR2 SYDVKM. The V and J ends lost 5 bases and 3 bases, in that order; junction bases with no gene match: 5. The CDR3 length is 15 residues. The CDR3 DNA sequence: TGTGCCAGCAGTGTGACTAGCGGGAGCCACTACGAGCAGTACTTC. Its translation: CASSVTSGSHYEQYF. Looking up the rest from reference TRBV28 and TRBJ2-7 gives the full variable domain: DVKVTQSSRYLVKRTGEKVFLECVQDMDHENMFWYRQDPGLGLRLIYFSYDVKMKEKGDIPEGYSVSREKKERFSLILESASTNQTSMYLCASSVTSGSHYEQYFGPGTRLTVT.

The genes are TRBV7-9 and TRBJ1-5, with no clear D. The germline gives CDR1 SEHNR, CDR2 FQNEAQ (reference sequence). The ends were cut back, 5 bases at V and 7 bases at J, with 12 bases in the middle. The CDR3 loop spans 13 amino acids. In DNA, the CDR3 is TGTGCCAGCAGCAAAGCAACCGACCAGCCCCAGCATTTT. Residues: CASSKATDQPQHF.

Remarks on this clone: This sample also contains other DNA sequences that code for the same CDR3. The DNA for the CDR3 is TGTGCCAGCAGCTCGGGGCCCTATGGCTACACCTTC. Translation gives CASSSGPYGYTF. The chain has TRBV11-2 and TRBJ1-2, with D possibly TRBD1 on 5 matching bases. Per germline, CDR1 SGHAT and CDR2 FQNNGV. Trimming left V 4 bases short and J 4 bases short, with 7 bases between. The CDR3 runs 12 residues.

The V gene is TRBV6-5, the J gene TRBJ2-1, with D possibly being TRBD2 (6 bases). Germline V lookup: CDR1 MNHEY, CDR2 SVGAGI. This CDR3 region has 14 residues. V was shortened by 6 bases and J by 10 bases, with 19 bases between the two germline ends. CDR3 region: CASRIAGWAWEQFF. The CDR3 DNA sequence: TGTGCCAGCAGAATTGCGGGGTGGGCGTGGGAGCAGTTCTTC.

V gene TRBV5-1 combines with J gene TRBJ1-2; D is unclear. Trimming stripped 5 bases from V and 3 bases from J, with 11 bases between. The CDR3 consists of 13 residues. Germline-derived CDR1 and CDR2 are SGHRS and YFSETQ. The CDR3 is CASSLGRYYGYTF. CDR3 coding DNA: TGCGCCAGCAGTCTTGGTAGATACTATGGCTACACCTTC.

This chain connects TRBV5-6 to TRBJ2-4; TRBD1 or TRBD2 may be the D gene (5 bases each). CDR3 size: 11 residues. Germline V CDR1 and CDR2: SGHDT, YYEEEE. V lost 4 bases and J lost 7, with 6 bases in between. The CDR3 DNA is TGTGCCAGCAGCCGGGACAACATTCAGTACTTC. This codes for CASSRDNIQYF. The whole variable domain, filled in from reference TRBV5-6 and TRBJ2-4, reads DAGVTQSPTHLIKTRGQQVTLRCSPKSGHDTVSWYQQALGQGPQFIFQYYEEEERQRGNFPDRFSGHQFPNYSSELNVNALLLGDSALYLCASSRDNIQYFGAGTRLSVL.